These T cell receptor beta chains were read from a single sample in a study of shared clonotypes between healthy human individuals. Profiled with immunoSEQ multiplex PCR; TCRdb holds only in-frame clones, not every one. The repertoire holds about 1.4 million clones, approximately 96% seen once, with roughly 1.1% in the top ten. Sequences were obtained from naive CD4+ T cells sorted from blood. These receptors were collected from a young man in good health. The CDR3 runs from the conserved cysteine through the conserved F or W. A D gene is named only where the DNA matches it firmly. Clone size is shown for a subset of rows, as once, few, many or a class of expanded clone.

TRBD2 NA TRBJ2-3 TRBV30 TGTGCCTGGAGTGTGGGGCCGGGACTAGCGGGAGGGCAGTATTTT CAWSVGPGLAGGQYF
NA NA TRBJ2-1 TRBV18 TGTGCCAGCTCAGAGATTATAGGGTATAGGGATGGTTACAATGAGCAGTTCTTC CASSEIIGYRDGYNEQFF
NA NA TRBJ2-1 TRBV27 TGTGCCAGCAGTGGGACGGACGGGTGGCGGAATGAGCAGTTCTTC CASSGTDGWRNEQFF
NA once TRBJ2-3 TRBV4-1 TGCGCCAGCAGCCAGTCTGGAGGGGTAACAGATACGCAGTATTTT CASSQSGGVTDTQYF
TRBD1 NA TRBJ2-7 TRBV27 TGTGCCAGCTCGACAGGGGGGGGCTACGAGCAGTACTTC CASSTGGGYEQYF
TRBD2 NA TRBJ2-7 TRBV7-2 TGTGCCAGCAGCCCGGAACTAGCGGGAGGGCGAAACGAGCAGTACTTC CASSPELAGGRNEQYF
NA NA TRBJ1-1 TRBV29-1 TGCAGCGTTGTGCCCACAGGGTCTCCCGTTAACACTGAAGCTTTCTTT CSVVPTGSPVNTEAFF
NA NA TRBJ2-5 TRBV5-1 TGCGCCAGCAAGGAGAGGGAGACCCAGTACTTC CASKERETQYF
NA NA TRBJ2-1 TRBV10-2 TGCGCCAGCAGTGAAGGCTACCAGGGGCAGTTCTTC CASSEGYQGQFF
NA NA TRBJ2-2 TRBV5-6 TGTGCCAGCAGCTTTGGGGTTGTTGCCGGGGAGCTGTTTTTT CASSFGVVAGELFF
NA NA TRBJ2-2 TRBV5-1 TGCGCCAGCAGCTACCCCGGGAGCCCTGGTCCCGGGGAGCTGTTTTTT CASSYPGSPGPGELFF
NA NA TRBJ2-5 TRBV11-3 TGTGCCAGCAGCTTAGGGGGACTGCAAGAGACCCAGTACTTC CASSLGGLQETQYF
NA once TRBJ1-3 TRBV5-1 TGCGCCAGCAGCTTGGTAGGGGGGCAGTCTGGAAACACCATATATTTT CASSLVGGQSGNTIYF
NA NA TRBJ2-7 TRBV19 TGTGCCAGTCGTACGAGGGGGGACTTCTCCTACGAGCAGTACTTC CASRTRGDFSYEQYF
NA NA TRBJ2-7 TRBV27 TGTGCCAGCAGGTCCGGGACTCCCGACTCCTACGAGCAGTACTTC CASRSGTPDSYEQYF
NA NA TRBJ2-2 TRBV5-1 TGCGCCAGCAGCTTTCCCTCCCGGACAACGAACACCGGGGAGCTGTTTTTT CASSFPSRTTNTGELFF
NA once TRBJ1-5 TRBV5-6 TGTGCCAGCAGCCCCGGGCGCAATCAGCCCCAGCATTTT CASSPGRNQPQHF
TRBD1 NA TRBJ1-5 TRBV2 TGTGCCAGCAGTGAAGGGACAGGGGTAGGCCCCCAGCATTTT CASSEGTGVGPQHF
TRBD1 NA TRBJ2-7 TRBV19 TGTGCCAGTAGTATCGGGCCCATCCGGGACAGGGACCACGAGCAGTACTTC CASSIGPIRDRDHEQYF